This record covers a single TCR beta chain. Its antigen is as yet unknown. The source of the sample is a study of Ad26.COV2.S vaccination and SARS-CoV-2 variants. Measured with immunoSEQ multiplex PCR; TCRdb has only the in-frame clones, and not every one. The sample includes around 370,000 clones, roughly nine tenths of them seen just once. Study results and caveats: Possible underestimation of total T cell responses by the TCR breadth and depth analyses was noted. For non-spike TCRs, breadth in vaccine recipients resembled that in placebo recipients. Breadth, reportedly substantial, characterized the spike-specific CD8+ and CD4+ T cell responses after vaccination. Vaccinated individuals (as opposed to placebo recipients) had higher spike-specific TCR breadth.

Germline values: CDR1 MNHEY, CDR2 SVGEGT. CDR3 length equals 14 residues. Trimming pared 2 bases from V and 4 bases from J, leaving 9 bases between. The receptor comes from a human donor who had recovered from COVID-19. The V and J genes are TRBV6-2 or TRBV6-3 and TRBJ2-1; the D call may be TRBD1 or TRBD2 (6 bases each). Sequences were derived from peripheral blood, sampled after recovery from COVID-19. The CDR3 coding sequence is TGTGCCAGCAGTTACGGGGGGCGGTACAATGAGCAGTTCTTC. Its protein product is CASSYGGRYNEQFF.